The 11 T cell receptor beta chains below come from one sample, sequenced in a study of blood T cell repertoires in COVID-19. Produced via immunoSEQ multiplex PCR; TCRdb's table is partial and in-frame only. The sample records fewer than 250,000 clones, approximately 86% being singletons. Sequenced material: PBMCs or T cells enriched from blood (not recorded which). These receptors all come from a woman aged 30 to 39 with acute COVID-19.

The chain uses TRBV20-1 and TRBJ1-5; D ambiguous. This CDR3 is 12 amino acids long. Trimming left V 3 bases short and J 4 bases short, with 7 bases between. Germline V gives CDR1 DFQATT, CDR2 SNEGSKA (reference sequence). The CDR3, as DNA: TGCAGTGCTAGTGGTACTAATCAGCCCCAGCATTTT. Protein sequence: CSASGTNQPQHF.

This chain links TRBV10-1 with TRBJ2-2, with TRBD1 identical over 8 bases. V lost 4 bases to trimming and J lost 2 bases; unmatched junction nucleotides: 12. Germline CDR1 and CDR2: WNHNN and SYGVQD (reference sequence). CDR3 length equals 18 residues. CDR3 bases: TGCGCCAGCAGTGGAGGGACAGGCCTCCTTTTTAACACCGGGGAGCTGTTTTTT. Amino acid sequence: CASSGGTGLLFNTGELFF.

The genes are TRBV10-1 and TRBJ2-5, with D perhaps matching TRBD1 (6 bases). In germline, CDR1 is WNHNN, CDR2 SYGVQD (reference sequence). The CDR3 consists of 13 residues. Trimming stripped 3 bases from V and 5 bases from J, with 10 bases between. CDR3 protein: CASSDSGAETQYF. The CDR3, as DNA: TGCGCCAGCAGTGATTCAGGGGCGGAGACCCAGTACTTC.

J is TRBJ1-3 and V is TRBV5-5; weak D call: TRBD1 (6 bases). The CDR3 length is 16 residues. V was cut by 0 bases and J by 6 bases, with 16 bases left in between. Germline CDR1 and CDR2: SGHKS and YYEKEE (reference sequence). For the CDR3, the DNA is TGTGCCAGCAGCTTGGAACAGGGAACCAGGACAAACACCATATATTTT. Translating it yields CASSLEQGTRTNTIYF.

This clone has only a few counts. The chain has TRBV6-6 and TRBJ1-2, with 10 bases matching TRBD1. Trimming at V came to 5 bases and at J to 6 bases, leaving 3 bases not matched to a gene. From germline, CDR1 is MNHNY and CDR2 SVGAGI (reference sequence). CDR3 size: 13 residues. The CDR3 coding sequence is TGTGCCAGCAGTCCCGGGACAGGGGATGGCTACACCTTC. Amino acids: CASSPGTGDGYTF.

V and J are TRBV27 and TRBJ2-1; 9 bases map to TRBD2. Germline V gene sequence: CDR1 MNHEY, CDR2 SMNVEV (reference sequence). Trimming took 2 bases from V and 3 from J; bases not matched to a gene: 8. The CDR3 covers 17 residues. CDR3: CASSLNPSGIVYNEQFF. In DNA form, the CDR3 reads TGTGCCAGCAGTTTAAACCCTAGCGGGATCGTCTACAATGAGCAGTTCTTC.

J is TRBJ2-1 and V is TRBV3-1 (or the pseudogene TRBV3-2), with 8 bases that match TRBD1. The CDR3 is 14 residues long. The germline V gene encodes CDR1 LGHDT and CDR2 YNNKEL (reference sequence). V was pared by 4 bases and J by 6 bases, with 5 bases of the junction left unmatched. The CDR3 DNA reads as TGTGCCAGCAGCCCCCGGACAGGGATCAATGAGCAGTTCTTC. Its translation: CASSPRTGINEQFF.

The V call is TRBV10-3, the J call TRBJ1-5, with unresolved D. Germline V lookup: CDR1 ENHRY, CDR2 SYGVKD. V lost 1 base and J 1 base, leaving 5 bases between the germline ends. The CDR3 runs 14 residues. The CDR3 spells CAISEFGSNQPQHF. In DNA, the CDR3 is TGTGCCATCAGTGAGTTTGGCAGCAATCAGCCCCAGCATTTT.

The chain is built from TRBV6-2 or TRBV6-3 and TRBJ1-5, with 9 bases aligning to TRBD1. The germline V gene encodes CDR1 MNHEY and CDR2 SVGEGT. The CDR3 consists of 19 residues. V trimming: 6 bases; J trimming: 2 bases; junction bases outside the gene matches: 17. DNA for the CDR3: TGTGCCAGCAGCCCCATATCGACAGGGGGAGAGGTAGGCAATCAGCCCCAGCATTTT. As protein: CASSPISTGGEVGNQPQHF.

The chain has TRBV27 and TRBJ2-1; 7 bases align to TRBD2. V shed 0 bases, J shed 6 bases, and the junction held 2 bases outside the gene matches. The CDR3 sequence is 14 residues long. Germline CDR1 is MNHEY and CDR2 is SMNVEV (reference sequence). CDR3 DNA: TGTGCCAGCAGTTTATCCGAGCGGGGCAATGAGCAGTTCTTC. Translating it yields CASSLSERGNEQFF.

The CDR3 DNA follows: TGCGCCAGCAGCTTGTTCCCCCAAGCGGGGGGTACACACGGGGAGCTGTTTTTT. This translates into CASSLFPQAGGTHGELFF. V gene TRBV5-1 combines with J gene TRBJ2-2, with TRBD2 matching 9 bases. The CDR3 runs to 18 residues. Germline values: CDR1 SGHRS, CDR2 YFSETQ. Germline trimming cut 1 base from V and 7 bases from J; bases unmatched to any gene: 14.